The clone carrying this T cell receptor (beta chain) has a count of ten or more. Its antigen is currently unknown. cDNA was made from around 0.45 ug RNA using alpha and beta constant primers. Each of the alpha and beta chains got its own library through chain-specific third strand synthesis with indices. TCRdb reanalysed the 5' RACE reads using MiXCR and keeps one entry per CDR3 protein. The repertoire holds about 18,000 distinct CDR3 sequences, with more than 9% as singletons. The sample is drawn from a study of HIV-infected patients and healthy controls. No cell fractionation was done, so the repertoire covers all unsorted peripheral blood T cells. Regarding the study as a whole: HIV-associated CDR3 frequencies dropped significantly during therapy; CMV-associated ones, mostly rising, changed nonsignificantly. When repertoires were size-matched, rare events in HIV-infected data became overweighted. No HLA typing of donors was done in this study. Mean usage of eight alpha and eight beta V genes differed significantly in HIV-infected patients versus controls.

Source material: blood. The TCR originated in an adult in good health.

CDR3 sequence: CASSQDLAGTDTQYF. In DNA, the CDR3 is TGTGCCAGCAGCCAAGACTTAGCCGGGACAGATACGCAGTATTTT. J is TRBJ2-3 and V is TRBV3-1; no clear D gene. The CDR3 sequence is 15 residues long. Deletions cut 0 bases from V and 3 bases from J, with 10 bases between. Germline V gene lookup returns CDR1 LGHDT and CDR2 YNNKEL (reference sequence).